The 29 T cell receptor beta chains below come from one sample, sequenced in a study of control samples from healthy donors and cancer patients (dated by TCRdb to 2020 to 2022). The method was the immunoSEQ multiplex PCR assay. Drawn from immuneACCESS, this table holds only the in-frame rearrangements with V and J called that TCRdb kept. Clones are partly lost; checked studies trace under half to an unresolved V gene and leave the rest unexplained. The sample table shows around 110,000 clones, and approximately 90% are seen once. The top ten constitute over 2% of the sample. The sequencing sample was made of blood. The origin of the receptors is a woman between 65 and 79 years old in good health.

The CDR3 loop is CASSLEPGIVNEQFF. The CDR3 DNA sequence: TGCGCCAGCAGCTTGGAGCCAGGGATCGTCAATGAGCAGTTCTTC. The V call is TRBV5-1, the J call TRBJ2-1; the D gene is possibly TRBD1 (5 bases). Trimming took 0 bases from V and 6 from J, leaving 13 bases between them. Germline V gives CDR1 SGHRS, CDR2 YFSETQ. This CDR3 region has 15 residues.

This chain uses TRBV5-1 with TRBJ2-7; no clear D. The CDR3 sequence is 13 residues long. Germline V lookup: CDR1 SGHRS, CDR2 YFSETQ. Trimming left V 3 bases short and J 4 bases short, with 11 bases between. In DNA, the CDR3 is TGCGCCAGCAGCTCCGGGCCCAGTTACGAGCAGTACTTC. It encodes CASSSGPSYEQYF.

The rearrangement uses TRBV5-4 and TRBJ1-1, with TRBD1 matching over 7 bases. Germline V gene data show CDR1 as SGHNT and CDR2 as YYREEE (reference sequence). The CDR3 sequence is 14 residues long. V shed 4 bases, J shed 4 bases, and the junction held 7 bases outside the gene matches. CDR3 protein: CASSDTGVVTEAFF. CDR3 sequence (DNA): TGTGCCAGCAGCGATACAGGGGTGGTCACTGAAGCTTTCTTT.

The V and J genes are TRBV3-1 (or the pseudogene TRBV3-2) and TRBJ2-3, with D perhaps matching TRBD2 (7 bases). The CDR3 totals 17 residues. The germline CDR1 and CDR2 sequences are LGHDT and YNNKEL (reference sequence). V was cut by 2 bases and J by 2 bases, with 17 bases left in between. The CDR3 nucleotides read TGTGCCAGCAGCCAACTTGCGGGGGCCCCGCCCACAGATACGCAGTATTTT. This encodes CASSQLAGAPPTDTQYF.

This chain joins TRBV18 and TRBJ2-7; no firm D call. V was cut by 2 bases and J by 3 bases, with 11 bases left in between. The CDR3 consists of 14 residues. Per germline, CDR1 KGHSH and CDR2 LQKENI. CDR3 coding DNA: TGTGCCAGCTCACCAGTTGGTCTAGGCTACGAGCAGTACTTC. Protein sequence: CASSPVGLGYEQYF.

The gene calls are TRBV9 and TRBJ2-1; TRBD2 is a possible D gene (6 bases). The CDR3 length is 15 residues. Germline CDR1 is SGDLS and CDR2 is YYNGEE. Trimming took off 0 bases at V and 7 bases at J, with 14 bases between the two ends. The CDR3 coding sequence is TGTGCCAGCAGCGTAGCGGGGGACCCCCGGAATGAGCAGTTCTTC. Translating gives CASSVAGDPRNEQFF.

The V call is TRBV19, the J call TRBJ1-2; D is unresolved. CDR1 LNHDA and CDR2 SQIVND come from the germline V gene (reference sequence). The V end was cut by 8 bases, the J end by 4 bases, with 14 bases between. The CDR3 covers 13 residues. The DNA for the CDR3 is TGTGCCAGTGCTCGCTTTGAGGGCTATGGCTACACCTTC. Its translation is CASARFEGYGYTF. Complete variable domain (other parts from reference TRBV19 and TRBJ1-2): DGGITQSPKYLFRKEGQNVTLSCEQNLNHDAMYWYRQDPGQGLRLIYYSQIVNDFQKGDIAEGYSVSREKKESFPLTVTSAQKNPTAFYLCASARFEGYGYTFGSGTRLTVV.

The rearrangement links TRBV11-2 to TRBJ2-5; 12 nucleotides agree with TRBD2. V gave up 5 bases and J gave up 2 bases; unmatched junction bases: 3. The V gene's germline CDR1 is SGHAT and CDR2 FQNNGV. The CDR3 has 15 residues. The CDR3 DNA follows: TGTGCCAGCAGCGATGGACTAGCGGGGCAAGAGACCCAGTACTTC. It specifies CASSDGLAGQETQYF.

The gene calls are TRBV5-1 and TRBJ1-6; D gene ambiguous. The V and J ends lost 1 base and 8 bases respectively, with 10 bases between them. Germline V lookup: CDR1 SGHRS, CDR2 YFSETQ. This CDR3 is built from 14 residues. CDR3 in amino acids: CASSLWVTDSPLHF. CDR3 coding DNA: TGCGCCAGCAGCTTGTGGGTTACCGATTCACCCCTCCACTTT.

V and J are TRBV6-6 and TRBJ2-2; no reliable D call. The CDR3 is 15 amino acids. Germline V lookup: CDR1 MNHNY, CDR2 SVGAGI (reference sequence). The V end was cut by 4 bases, the J end by 0 bases, with 9 bases between. CDR3 in DNA: TGTGCCAGCAGTTCCCGGACGTCGAACACCGGGGAGCTGTTTTTT. Translating gives CASSSRTSNTGELFF.

The gene calls are TRBV5-6 and TRBJ1-3, with a possible D match to TRBD1 (5 bases). Germline assignment: CDR1 SGHDT and CDR2 YYEEEE. This CDR3 spans 14 amino acids. The V end lost 3 bases, the J end lost 2 bases, and 9 bases lay between the germline ends. This chain's CDR3 is CASSWGLTGNTIYF. The CDR3 region has the DNA TGTGCCAGCAGCTGGGGACTTACTGGAAACACCATATATTTT.

The chain joins TRBV5-1 to TRBJ2-3, with 8 bases identical to TRBD1. The CDR3 covers 17 residues. V dropped 5 bases and J dropped 0; count of bases not matched to a gene: 11. Germline V gene lookup returns CDR1 SGHRS and CDR2 YFSETQ. In nucleotides, the CDR3 is TGCGCCAGCAGTTACCGCGTGGGACAGGCCAGCACAGATACGCAGTATTTT. It encodes CASSYRVGQASTDTQYF. The entire variable domain, with the rest obtained from reference TRBV5-1 and TRBJ2-3, is as follows: KAGVTQTPRYLIKTRGQQVTLSCSPISGHRSVSWYQQTPGQGLQFLFEYFSETQRNKGNFPGRFSGRQFSNSRSEMNVSTLELGDSALYLCASSYRVGQASTDTQYFGPGTRLTVL.

The chain uses TRBV5-1 and TRBJ2-7; D perhaps matches TRBD2 (7 bases). Looked up from germline, CDR1 is SGHRS and CDR2 is YFSETQ. There are 14 residues in the CDR3. V lost 5 bases and J 2 bases, leaving 14 bases between the germline ends. For the CDR3, the DNA is TGCGCCAGCAGTCCCGGGGGGCGGACCTACGAGCAGTACTTC. Amino acids: CASSPGGRTYEQYF.

The V call is TRBV7-9, the J call TRBJ2-1; TRBD1 matches 7 bases. CDR3 length: 12 residues. V was clipped by 7 bases and J by 7 bases; unmatched bases: 4. CDR1 SEHNR and CDR2 FQNEAQ come from the germline V gene (reference sequence). CDR3 protein: CASKNRGNEQFF. In DNA, the CDR3 is TGTGCCAGCAAGAACAGGGGAAATGAGCAGTTCTTC.

The table lists this clone with a count of one. The CDR3 region has the DNA TGTGCCACCAGGGGGGCTAGCGGGGGCAAGCAGTACTTC. It codes for CATRGASGGKQYF. The chain recombines TRBV6-5 with TRBJ2-7, with TRBD2 matching over 10 bases. V dropped 10 bases and J dropped 8; count of bases not matched to a gene: 11. The CDR3 runs to 13 residues. Germline CDR1 is MNHEY and CDR2 is SVGAGI.

The J gene is TRBJ1-1, the V gene TRBV19; D uncertain. Per germline, CDR1 LNHDA and CDR2 SQIVND (reference sequence). This CDR3 is built from 13 residues. The ends were cut back, 3 bases at V and 3 bases at J, with 8 bases in the middle. CDR3 sequence reads: CASSIRRDTEAFF. The CDR3 nucleotides are TGTGCCAGTAGTATCCGCCGGGACACTGAAGCTTTCTTT. Full variable domain (remainder filled in from reference TRBV19 and TRBJ1-1): DGGITQSPKYLFRKEGQNVTLSCEQNLNHDAMYWYRQDPGQGLRLIYYSQIVNDFQKGDIAEGYSVSREKKESFPLTVTSAQKNPTAFYLCASSIRRDTEAFFGQGTRLTVV.

V is TRBV7-3 and J is TRBJ2-1, with 9 bases identical to TRBD1. The CDR3 has 15 residues. The J segment lost 7 bases and the V segment lost 4 bases, leaving 8 bases of the junction unmatched. The germline V gene encodes CDR1 SGHTA and CDR2 FQGTGA. CDR3 DNA sequence: TGTGCCAGCAGCTGGGGACAGGGAAGGACAAATGAGCAGTTCTTC. Its translation: CASSWGQGRTNEQFF. Supplemented by reference TRBV7-3 and TRBJ2-1, the full variable domain reads GAGVSQTPSNKVTEKGKYVELRCDPISGHTALYWYRQSLGQGPEFLIYFQGTGAADDSGLPNDRFFAVRPEGSVSTLKIQRTERGDSAVYLCASSWGQGRTNEQFFGPGTRLTVL.

The chain recombines TRBV6-5 with TRBJ1-1, with D possibly being TRBD1 (6 bases). The CDR3 contains 14 residues. V dropped 7 bases and J dropped 4 bases, with 16 bases sitting between them. Germline V gene lookup returns CDR1 MNHEY and CDR2 SVGAGI. The CDR3 loop is CASTNRDLATEAFF. The CDR3 nucleotides read TGTGCCAGCACCAACAGGGACTTGGCCACTGAAGCTTTCTTT.

This chain joins TRBV7-2 and TRBJ1-2; the D gene is possibly TRBD1 (5 bases). The CDR3 has 14 amino acids. CDR1 is SGHTA, CDR2 FQGNSA, per germline. V lost 4 bases and J lost 4, with 13 bases in between. The DNA for the CDR3 is TGTGCCAGCAGCTCTCCAGGGAGATCCTATGGCTACACCTTC. Its translation: CASSSPGRSYGYTF.

The chain joins TRBV9 to TRBJ2-2; 9 bases line up with TRBD2. The CDR3 contains 16 residues. Germline CDR1 is SGDLS and CDR2 is YYNGEE. The junction had 8 bases not matched to a gene; V was cut back by 3 bases and J by 5 bases. CDR3 DNA: TGTGCCAGCAGCGCCCCGCGGGGGGGAATTACCGGGGAGCTGTTTTTT. It specifies CASSAPRGGITGELFF.

V gene TRBV10-3 combines with J gene TRBJ1-5, with a possible D match to TRBD1 (6 bases). CDR3 length equals 14 residues. From germline, CDR1 is ENHRY and CDR2 SYGVKD. The V gene lost 4 bases and the J gene lost 1 base, with 8 bases spanning the gap. CDR3 in amino acids: CAISGQASNQPQHF. CDR3 nucleotides: TGTGCCATCAGTGGACAGGCAAGCAATCAGCCCCAGCATTTT.

V gene TRBV14 combines with J gene TRBJ1-1; the D is unclear. Trimming stripped 1 base from V and 0 bases from J, with 3 bases between. There are 13 residues in the CDR3. Germline assignment: CDR1 SGHDN and CDR2 FVKESK. CDR3 in amino acids: CASSQVVNTEAFF. CDR3 nucleotide sequence: TGTGCCAGCAGCCAAGTAGTGAACACTGAAGCTTTCTTT.

The chain recombines TRBV2 with TRBJ1-1; no clear D. Trimming removed 6 bases at V and 3 bases at J, with 2 bases between. CDR1 is SNHLY and CDR2 is FYNNEI in the germline V gene. This CDR3 region has 10 residues. CDR3 amino acids: CASRYTEAFF. CDR3 DNA sequence: TGTGCCAGCAGGTACACTGAAGCTTTCTTT.

The gene calls are TRBV6-5 and TRBJ1-3; tentatively, D is TRBD1 (5 bases). CDR3 length: 15 residues. Germline CDR1 MNHEY, CDR2 SVGAGI. The V end was cut by 5 bases, the J end by 4 bases, with 15 bases between. The CDR3 sequence: CASSPPGGDGNTIYF. The CDR3 nucleotides are TGTGCCAGCAGTCCCCCGGGGGGGGACGGAAACACCATATATTTT.

This clone was observed once. In nucleotides, the CDR3 is TGTGCCAGCTCACCTAGGGCACTAGCGGGGGGACCAGATACGCAGTATTTT. It translates to CASSPRALAGGPDTQYF. The chain employs TRBV18 and TRBJ2-3, with TRBD2 matching 12 bases. V lost 3 bases and J lost 4; bases outside the gene matches: 8. Germline lookup yields CDR1 KGHSH and CDR2 LQKENI. The CDR3 covers 17 residues.

V is TRBV4-3 and J is TRBJ1-4; 9 bases map to TRBD1. Unmatched junction bases numbered 5, after V lost 3 bases and J lost 6 bases. The CDR3 extends over 15 amino acids. Germline V gene sequence: CDR1 LGHNA, CDR2 YSLEER. The CDR3 nucleotides are TGCGCCAGCAGCCAGAGGACAGGGGTTTATGAAAAACTGTTTTTT. This encodes CASSQRTGVYEKLFF.

This rearrangement joins TRBV5-1 to TRBJ1-3; D is ambiguous. Germline CDR1 is SGHRS and CDR2 is YFSETQ. Trimming left V 0 bases short and J 0 bases short, with 10 bases between. This CDR3 comprises 16 residues. The CDR3 bases are TGCGCCAGCAGCTTGGTAGGACCCTCCTCTGGAAACACCATATATTTT. Translating it yields CASSLVGPSSGNTIYF.

This chain joins TRBV19 and TRBJ2-3; D possibly corresponds to TRBD1 (6 bases). Per germline, CDR1 LNHDA and CDR2 SQIVND (reference sequence). V lost 5 bases to trimming and J lost 8 bases, with 11 bases between them. The CDR3 length is 12 residues. CDR3 residues: CASSGPGVTQYF. CDR3 DNA sequence: TGTGCCAGTAGTGGACCAGGGGTTACGCAGTATTTT.

V usage is TRBV6-1 and J usage is TRBJ2-1; D possibly corresponds to TRBD1 (5 bases). Trimming left V 0 bases short and J 3 bases short, with 12 bases between. Looked up from germline, CDR1 is MNHNS and CDR2 is SASEGT. This CDR3 has 16 residues. In DNA, the CDR3 is TGTGCCAGCAGTGAAGCGCCCAGGGAATTCTACAATGAGCAGTTCTTC. Its protein is CASSEAPREFYNEQFF.